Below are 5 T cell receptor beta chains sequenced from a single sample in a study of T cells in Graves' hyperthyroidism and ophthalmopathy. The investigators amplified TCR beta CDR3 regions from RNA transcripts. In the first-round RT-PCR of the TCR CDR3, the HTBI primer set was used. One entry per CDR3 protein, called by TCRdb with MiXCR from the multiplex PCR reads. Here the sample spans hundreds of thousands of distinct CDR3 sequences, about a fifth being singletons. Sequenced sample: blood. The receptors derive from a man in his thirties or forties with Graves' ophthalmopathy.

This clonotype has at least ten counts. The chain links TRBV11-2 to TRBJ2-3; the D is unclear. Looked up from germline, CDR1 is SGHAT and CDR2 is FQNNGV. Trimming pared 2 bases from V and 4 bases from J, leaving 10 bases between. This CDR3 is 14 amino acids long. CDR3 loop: CASSLNSPPDTQYF. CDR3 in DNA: TGTGCCAGCAGCTTAAATAGTCCCCCAGATACGCAGTATTTT. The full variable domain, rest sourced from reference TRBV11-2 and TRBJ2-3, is EAGVAQSPRYKIIEKRQSVAFWCNPISGHATLYWYQQILGQGPKLLIQFQNNGVVDDSQLPKDRFSAERLKGVDSTLKIQPAKLEDSAVYLCASSLNSPPDTQYFGPGTRLTVL.

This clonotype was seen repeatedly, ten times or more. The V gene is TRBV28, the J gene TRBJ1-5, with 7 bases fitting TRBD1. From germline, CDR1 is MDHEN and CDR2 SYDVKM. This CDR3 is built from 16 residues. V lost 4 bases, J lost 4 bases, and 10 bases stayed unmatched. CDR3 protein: CASSSPEGAGNQPQHF. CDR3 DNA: TGTGCCAGCAGTTCGCCTGAGGGGGCTGGGAATCAGCCCCAGCATTTT.

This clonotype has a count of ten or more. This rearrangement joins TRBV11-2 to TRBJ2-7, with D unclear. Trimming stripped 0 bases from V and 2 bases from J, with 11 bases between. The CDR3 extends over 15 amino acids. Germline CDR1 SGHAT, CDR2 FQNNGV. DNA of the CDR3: TGTGCCAGCAGCTTAGAGGCGGCACCAACCTACGAGCAGTACTTC. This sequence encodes CASSLEAAPTYEQYF.

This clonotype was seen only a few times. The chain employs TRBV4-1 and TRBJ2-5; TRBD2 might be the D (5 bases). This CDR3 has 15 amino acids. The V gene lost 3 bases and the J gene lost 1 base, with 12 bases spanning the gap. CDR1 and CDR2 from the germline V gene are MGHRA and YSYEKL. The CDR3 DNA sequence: TGCGCCAGCAGCCAGCCGAGGGTTGCCCAAGAGACCCAGTACTTC. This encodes CASSQPRVAQETQYF.

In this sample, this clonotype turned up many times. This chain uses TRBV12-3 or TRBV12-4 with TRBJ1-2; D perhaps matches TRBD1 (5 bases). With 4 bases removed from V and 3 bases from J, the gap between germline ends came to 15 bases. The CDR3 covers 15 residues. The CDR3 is CASSSRGEMDYGYTF. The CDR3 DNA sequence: TGTGCCAGCAGTTCGAGAGGGGAGATGGACTATGGCTACACCTTC.